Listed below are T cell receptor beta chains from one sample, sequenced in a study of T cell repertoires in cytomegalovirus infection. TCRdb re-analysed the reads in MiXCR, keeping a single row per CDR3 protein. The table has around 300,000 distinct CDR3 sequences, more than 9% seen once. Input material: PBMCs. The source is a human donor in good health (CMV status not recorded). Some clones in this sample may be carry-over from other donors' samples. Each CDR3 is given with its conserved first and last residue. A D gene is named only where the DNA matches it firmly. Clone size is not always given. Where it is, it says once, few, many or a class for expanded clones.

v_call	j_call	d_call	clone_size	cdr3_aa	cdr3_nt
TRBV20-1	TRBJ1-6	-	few	CSVGLLSSYNSPLHF	TGCAGTGTCGGACTCTTGAGCTCCTATAATTCACCCCTCCACTTT
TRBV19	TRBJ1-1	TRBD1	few	CASSIRQGKWGTEAFF	TGTGCCAGTAGTATTCGACAGGGAAAGTGGGGCACTGAAGCTTTCTTT
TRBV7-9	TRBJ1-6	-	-	CASTLGGHYNSPLHF	TGTGCCAGCACCTTGGGCGGGCACTATAATTCACCCCTCCACTTT
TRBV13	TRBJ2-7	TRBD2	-	CASSSASGNSYEQYF	TGTGCCAGCAGCTCCGCTAGCGGGAATTCTTACGAGCAGTACTTC
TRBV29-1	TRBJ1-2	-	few	CSVEIGQGYGGYTF	TGCAGCGTTGAAATCGGGCAGGGGTACGGTGGCTACACCTTC
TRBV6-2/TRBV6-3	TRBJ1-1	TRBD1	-	CASSSIRQGAKGTEAFF	TGTGCCAGCAGTTCCATACGACAGGGGGCAAAGGGGACTGAAGCTTTCTTT
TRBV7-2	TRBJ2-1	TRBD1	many	CASSRGDRGHEQFF	TGTGCCAGCAGTCGCGGAGACAGGGGGCATGAGCAGTTCTTC
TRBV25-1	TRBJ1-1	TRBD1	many	CASSSTGENTEAFF	TGTGCCAGCAGTTCGACAGGGGAGAACACTGAAGCTTTCTTT
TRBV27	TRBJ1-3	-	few	CASSRGRPSGNTIYF	TGTGCCAGCAGTCGGGGACGTCCCTCTGGAAACACCATATATTTT
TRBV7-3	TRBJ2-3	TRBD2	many	CASSLSVTSGSRDTQYF	TGTGCCAGCAGCTTAAGCGTGACTAGCGGGAGTAGGGATACGCAGTATTTT
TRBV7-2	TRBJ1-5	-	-	CASSLFAVGNQPQHF	TGTGCCAGCAGCTTGTTCGCTGTGGGCAATCAGCCCCAGCATTTT
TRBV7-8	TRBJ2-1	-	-	CASSLGSRGNEQFF	TGTGCCAGCAGCTTAGGTTCGAGAGGGAATGAGCAGTTCTTC
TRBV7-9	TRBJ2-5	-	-	CASSLFASDYRKF	TGTGCCAGCAGCTTATTTGCCTCGGACTATCGAAAATTC
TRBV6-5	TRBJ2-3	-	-	CASLRRTDTQYF	TGTGCCAGCTTAAGGAGGACAGATACGCAGTATTTT
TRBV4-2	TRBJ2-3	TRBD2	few	CASSQETSGTADTQYF	TGTGCCAGCAGCCAGGAGACTAGCGGGACCGCAGATACGCAGTATTTT
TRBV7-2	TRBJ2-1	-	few	CASSQRLGSSYNEQFF	TGTGCCAGCAGCCAAAGACTCGGAAGCTCCTACAATGAGCAGTTCTTC
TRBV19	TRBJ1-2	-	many	CASSIDLGRRGYTF	TGTGCCAGTAGTATAGATCTGGGACGGAGGGGCTACACCTTC
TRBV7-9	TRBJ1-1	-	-	CASSLQHSNTEAFF	TGTGCCAGCAGCTTGCAACATTCAAACACTGAAGCTTTCTTT
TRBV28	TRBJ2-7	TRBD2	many	CASSSLAGGQDEQYF	TGTGCCAGCAGTTCCCTAGCGGGAGGGCAGGACGAGCAGTACTTC
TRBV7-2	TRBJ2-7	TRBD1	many	CASSFGTGDYEQYF	TGTGCCAGCAGCTTCGGGACAGGGGACTACGAGCAGTACTTC
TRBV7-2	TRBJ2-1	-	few	CASSLDYDEQFF	TGTGCCAGCAGCTTAGACTATGATGAGCAGTTCTTC
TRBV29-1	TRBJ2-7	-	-	CSVVFAQAGEQYF	TGCAGCGTTGTTTTCGCACAGGCCGGCGAGCAGTACTTC
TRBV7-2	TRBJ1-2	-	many	CASSLMGYGYTF	TGTGCCAGCAGCTTAATGGGGTATGGCTACACCTTC
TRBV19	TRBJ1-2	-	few	CASSIAHQGSYGYTF	TGTGCCAGTAGTATTGCACACCAGGGAAGCTATGGCTACACCTTC
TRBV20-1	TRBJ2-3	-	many	CSATGRADTQYF	TGCAGTGCCACAGGGCGTGCAGATACGCAGTATTTT
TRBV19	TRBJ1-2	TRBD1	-	CASRLDLQGDHYGYTF	TGTGCCAGTAGACTTGATTTACAGGGGGATCACTATGGCTACACCTTC
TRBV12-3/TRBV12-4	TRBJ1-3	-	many	CASSLRGSGNTIYF	TGTGCCAGCAGTTTAAGGGGTTCGGGAAACACCATATATTTT
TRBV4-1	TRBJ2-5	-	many	CASSQDPGAWETQYF	TGCGCCAGCAGCCAAGATCCGGGGGCCTGGGAGACCCAGTACTTC
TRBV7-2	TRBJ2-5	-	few	CASSSEGGLVKTQYF	TGTGCCAGCAGCTCGGAGGGGGGGCTCGTGAAGACCCAGTACTTC
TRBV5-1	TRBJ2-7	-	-	CASSLRTDAAGEQYF	TGCGCCAGCAGCTTGAGAACGGACGCCGCCGGCGAGCAGTACTTC
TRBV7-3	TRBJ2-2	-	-	CASSPKTTGELFF	TGTGCCAGCAGCCCTAAAACTACCGGGGAGCTGTTTTTT
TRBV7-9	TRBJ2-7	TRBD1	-	CASSSTDRGRGPYF	TGTGCCAGCAGTTCAACCGACAGGGGAAGAGGGCCGTACTTC